Presented here are 30 T cell receptor beta chains from one specimen sequenced in a study of T-cell reconstitution after alpha-beta-depleted transplantation in children (dated by TCRdb to the mid-2010s). Library preparation employed PCR. TCRdb shows the sequencer as Illumina HiSeq 2500. To normalize quantification of the TCRbeta repertoire, the TCR libraries were built with molecular barcoding that relied on unique molecular identifiers. TCRdb trimmed public reads at Q25 via fastp, called clones via MiXCR and kept in-frame beta chains. Each record represents a unique CDR3 protein, reported with the most common genes and DNA among its rows. Recorded for this sample are fewer than 700,000 distinct CDR3 sequences; over 10% of them occurred a single time. About 2.2% of the sample is taken by the ten largest. The treatment or condition label on this specimen signifies: allogeneic hematopoietic cell transplantation with graft depleted of TCRalphabeta T cells and CD19 B cells.

The sample consisted of PBMCs, mostly from graft donor cells, taken 360 days after TCRalphabeta/CD19-depleted stem cell transplant. The receptors stem from a male patient younger than 18 who had a stem cell transplant for acute myeloid leukemia, so the T cells may come from the graft donor.

This clonotype has a handful of counts. The chain recombines TRBV28 with TRBJ2-7; D might be TRBD1 (5 bases). Trimming removed 5 bases from V and 7 bases from J, with 24 bases in between. The length of the CDR3 is 16 residues. Germline CDR1 is MDHEN and CDR2 is SYDVKM. The CDR3 DNA follows: TGTGCCAGCAGTCCCCCCAGGGCAAAAACCCTACGAGAGCAGTACTTC. It yields the protein CASSPPRAKTLREQYF.

Only a few counts were recorded for this clonotype. The J gene is TRBJ1-5, the V gene TRBV29-1; TRBD1 matches 11 bases. The CDR3 totals 18 residues. The germline V gene encodes CDR1 SQVTM and CDR2 ANQGSEA. With V trimmed by 4 bases and J by 2 bases, 13 bases remained unmatched. This CDR3 is CSVGTGGGPPRRNQPQHF. Here the CDR3 DNA reads TGCAGCGTTGGGACAGGGGGCGGCCCACCGCGGCGCAATCAGCCCCAGCATTTT. The full variable domain, with the rest looked up from reference TRBV29-1 and TRBJ1-5, is SAVISQKPSRDICQRGTSLTIQCQVDSQVTMMFWYRQQPGQSLTLIATANQGSEATYESGFVIDKFPISRPNLTFSTLTVSNMSPEDSSIYLCSVGTGGGPPRRNQPQHFGDGTRLSIL.

The rearrangement joins TRBV18 to TRBJ2-5; TRBD2 matches at 12 bases. Germline V gene data show CDR1 as KGHSH and CDR2 as LQKENI. This CDR3 region has 17 residues. V shed 3 bases, J shed 2 bases, and the junction held 7 bases outside the gene matches. The CDR3 loop is CASSPRTSGIPQETQYF. DNA of the CDR3: TGTGCCAGCTCACCTCGGACTAGCGGGATACCTCAAGAGACCCAGTACTTC.

The chain combines TRBV5-1 with TRBJ2-2, with no clear D. Trimming shortened V by 0 bases and J by 5 bases, and 14 bases separated the two germline ends. From germline, CDR1 is SGHRS and CDR2 YFSETQ. The CDR3 consists of 16 residues. The CDR3 reads CASSLASSGGTGELFF. Here the CDR3 DNA reads TGCGCCAGCAGCTTGGCCTCGAGTGGTGGGACCGGGGAGCTGTTTTTT.

The chain uses TRBV14 and TRBJ2-1; TRBD1 matches at 8 bases. Germline loops: CDR1 SGHDN, CDR2 FVKESK. The CDR3 spans 16 residues. The J segment lost 4 bases and the V segment lost 4 bases, leaving 9 bases of the junction unmatched. The CDR3 sequence: CASSLERGQAYNEQFF. The CDR3 coding sequence is TGTGCCAGCAGCCTAGAAAGGGGACAGGCATACAATGAGCAGTTCTTC. Looking up the rest from reference TRBV14 and TRBJ2-1 gives the full variable domain: EAGVTQFPSHSVIEKGQTVTLRCDPISGHDNLYWYRRVMGKEIKFLLHFVKESKQDESGMPNNRFLAERTGGTYSTLKVQPAELEDSGVYFCASSLERGQAYNEQFFGPGTRLTVL.

This clonotype was detected a few times. The chain carries TRBV7-3 and TRBJ2-1, with 8 bases that match TRBD2. V trimming: 4 bases; J trimming: 9 bases; junction bases outside the gene matches: 11. CDR1 and CDR2 from the germline V gene are SGHTA and FQGTGA. The CDR3 extends over 15 amino acids. The CDR3 nucleotides read TGTGCCAGCAGCTGGGGGGTAGCGGGGAGCCTTGAGCAGTTCTTC. Its protein is CASSWGVAGSLEQFF.

This clonotype was counted between two and nine times. This chain joins TRBV28 and TRBJ2-1; 10 nucleotides agree with TRBD1. Unmatched junction bases numbered 4, after V lost 5 bases and J lost 6 bases. The CDR3 consists of 14 residues. The germline gives CDR1 MDHEN, CDR2 SYDVKM. The CDR3: CASSRQGALNEQFF. The CDR3 DNA reads TGTGCCAGCAGTCGACAGGGGGCCCTCAATGAGCAGTTCTTC.

This clonotype was observed a handful of times. The CDR3 coding sequence is TGCGCCAGCAGCTCTCTCAGCGGGAGGGCCGTTAATGAGCAGTTCTTC. Protein sequence: CASSSLSGRAVNEQFF. The chain links TRBV5-1 to TRBJ2-1, with TRBD2 identical over 10 bases. Germline CDR1 reads SGHRS; CDR2 reads YFSETQ. CDR3 length: 16 amino acids. V shed 3 bases and J 7 bases; nucleotides not matched to a gene: 10.

The chain recombines TRBV20-1 with TRBJ2-5, with 7 bases lining up with TRBD1. Trimming took 1 base from V and 1 from J; bases not matched to a gene: 3. The germline CDR1 and CDR2 sequences are DFQATT and SNEGSKA (reference sequence). This CDR3 is built from 14 residues. CDR3 sequence (DNA): TGCAGTGCTAGAGCCGGGACAGCCCAAGAGACCCAGTACTTC. Translation: CSARAGTAQETQYF.

V is TRBV7-2 and J is TRBJ2-1; 12 positions match TRBD2. The CDR3 totals 17 residues. V trimming: 5 bases; J trimming: 10 bases; junction bases outside the gene matches: 15. Germline loops: CDR1 SGHTA, CDR2 FQGNSA. DNA for the CDR3: TGTGCCAGCAGCCCACACCTTCTAGCGGGAGGGCCGGGCGAGCAGTTCTTC. This translates into CASSPHLLAGGPGEQFF.

In its sample, this clonotype was seen once. A much larger clone differs by one base, so this may be a read error. This chain joins TRBV28 and TRBJ2-5, with unresolved D. This CDR3 spans 14 amino acids. Germline loops: CDR1 MDHEN, CDR2 SYDVKM. In DNA form, the CDR3 reads TGTGCCAGCAGTTTTCCGCCAGACCAACAGACCCAGTACTTC. This translates into CASSFPPDQQTQYF.

V gene TRBV23-1 combines with J gene TRBJ2-1; possible D gene TRBD2, 5 bases. TRBV23-1 is identified as an open reading frame with a role that is uncertain. The CDR3 has 17 residues. Trimming shortened V by 4 bases and J by 8 bases, and 24 bases separated the two germline ends. CDR3 in amino acids: CASSPGRGNLMTYEQFF. CDR3 DNA sequence: TGCGCCAGCAGTCCCGGGCGAGGGAACCTTATGACTTATGAGCAGTTCTTC.

The J gene is TRBJ2-7, the V gene TRBV30; D call uncertain. The germline V gene encodes CDR1 GTSNPN and CDR2 SVGIG (reference sequence). With 0 bases removed from V and 2 bases from J, the gap between germline ends came to 11 bases. This CDR3 comprises 14 residues. This chain's CDR3 is CAWSVLGSTYEQYF. CDR3 in DNA: TGTGCCTGGAGTGTATTGGGCAGCACCTACGAGCAGTACTTC.

This chain uses TRBV29-1 with TRBJ2-7, with D possibly being TRBD2 (6 bases). The CDR3 consists of 14 residues. V was clipped by 6 bases and J by 3 bases, with 18 bases between them. Germline V gene data show CDR1 as SQVTM and CDR2 as ANQGSEA. CDR3 protein: CSVLKSSGNYEQYF. CDR3 DNA sequence: TGCAGCGTCCTTAAAAGTAGCGGTAACTACGAGCAGTACTTC.

This clonotype was picked up a small number of times. The chain is built from TRBV24-1 and TRBJ2-1; D tentatively fits TRBD1 or TRBD2 (5 bases each). The germline CDR1 and CDR2 sequences are KGHDR and SFDVKD. Trimming left V 5 bases short and J 5 bases short, with 15 bases between. The CDR3 covers 15 residues. The CDR3 DNA reads as TGTGCCACCAGTGTCCCCGGCCCGGGGCACAATGAGCAGTTCTTC. It specifies CATSVPGPGHNEQFF.

This clonotype was picked up a small number of times. The chain uses TRBV29-1 and TRBJ2-2; D is uncertain. Trimming cost V 0 bases and J 5 bases, with 16 bases left between them. CDR1 is SQVTM and CDR2 is ANQGSEA in the germline V gene. This CDR3 region has 16 residues. DNA for the CDR3: TGCAGCGTTGAAGATGAGGAGTACGACACGACCGGGGAGCTGTTTTTT. This codes for CSVEDEEYDTTGELFF.

This clonotype was seen more than once but under ten times. The V gene is TRBV11-2, the J gene TRBJ2-1; 10 positions match TRBD2. Germline V gene sequence: CDR1 SGHAT, CDR2 FQNNGV. The J segment lost 7 bases and the V segment lost 0 bases, leaving 6 bases of the junction unmatched. There are 16 residues in the CDR3. The CDR3 nucleotides read TGTGCCAGCAGCTTAGAAAGCGGGGGGGCAAAGAATGAGCAGTTCTTC. Amino acids: CASSLESGGAKNEQFF.

This clonotype was found a few times. The chain uses TRBV20-1 and TRBJ2-5; 14 nucleotides align to TRBD2. CDR3 length: 14 residues. Germline CDR1 reads DFQATT; CDR2 reads SNEGSKA (reference sequence). The trim removed 7 bases at V and 3 bases at J, leaving 4 bases unmatched. The CDR3 DNA reads TGCAGTGTACCGGGACTAGCGGGAGAAGAGACCCAGTACTTC. Protein sequence: CSVPGLAGEETQYF.

V and J are TRBV11-2 and TRBJ2-1; 14 positions match TRBD2. V was clipped by 0 bases and J by 9 bases; unmatched bases: 7. CDR1 and CDR2 from the germline V gene are SGHAT and FQNNGV. The CDR3 totals 17 residues. CDR3: CASSLDAPGLAGGEQFF. The CDR3, as DNA: TGTGCCAGCAGCTTAGACGCCCCAGGACTAGCGGGAGGTGAGCAGTTCTTC. The full variable domain, in which reference TRBV11-2 and TRBJ2-1 provide the parts outside the CDR3, is EAGVAQSPRYKIIEKRQSVAFWCNPISGHATLYWYQQILGQGPKLLIQFQNNGVVDDSQLPKDRFSAERLKGVDSTLKIQPAKLEDSAVYLCASSLDAPGLAGGEQFFGPGTRLTVL.

The chain is built from TRBV6-5 and TRBJ2-1; 13 bases match TRBD2. This CDR3 spans 16 amino acids. Germline assignment: CDR1 MNHEY and CDR2 SVGAGI. The junction had 8 bases not matched to a gene; V was cut back by 2 bases and J by 10 bases. The DNA of the CDR3 is TGTGCCAGCAGTTACACACTAGCGGGAGGGCCGGGGGAGCAGTTCTTC. As protein: CASSYTLAGGPGEQFF.

The gene calls are TRBV14 and TRBJ2-7; D call uncertain. Trimming shortened V by 0 bases and J by 0 bases, and 6 bases separated the two germline ends. The CDR3 runs 14 residues. Germline values: CDR1 SGHDN, CDR2 FVKESK. The CDR3 reads CASSQDYISYEQYF. The CDR3, as DNA: TGTGCCAGCAGCCAAGATTACATCTCCTACGAGCAGTACTTC.

This clonotype has only a few counts. V is TRBV7-6 and J is TRBJ2-1, with a possible D match to TRBD2 (5 bases). The CDR3 contains 17 residues. Germline V gene data show CDR1 as SGHVS and CDR2 as FNYEAQ. Trimming left V 3 bases short and J 0 bases short, with 15 bases between. CDR3 DNA: TGTGCCAGCAGCTTGCAGTCGGCGCGGGCCTCCTACAATGAGCAGTTCTTC. This encodes CASSLQSARASYNEQFF.

This clonotype was detected a few times. This chain links TRBV12-3 or TRBV12-4 with TRBJ2-7; D may correspond to TRBD1 or TRBD2 (5 bases each). CDR3 length: 13 residues. The ends were cut back, 6 bases at V and 4 bases at J, with 13 bases in the middle. The CDR3 nucleotides are TGTGCCAGCAGCAACGGGACGAAGTACGAGCAGTACTTC. Encoded protein: CASSNGTKYEQYF.

This clonotype was detected many times. V is TRBV29-1 and J is TRBJ2-7, with D possibly being TRBD2 (6 bases). This CDR3 comprises 11 residues. CDR1 is SQVTM and CDR2 is ANQGSEA in the germline V gene. V lost 4 bases and J lost 3, with 7 bases in between. The CDR3, as DNA: TGCAGCGTTGGGAGGGACTACGAGCAGTACTTC. Its translation: CSVGRDYEQYF.

This clonotype was observed a handful of times. The rearrangement uses TRBV25-1 and TRBJ2-7, with D unclear. Germline V CDR1 and CDR2: MGHDK, SYGVNS. Trimming removed 6 bases from V and 3 bases from J, with 12 bases in between. This CDR3 contains 13 residues. CDR3 protein: CASREVGRYEQYF. CDR3 nucleotide sequence: TGTGCCAGCAGGGAAGTGGGCCGCTACGAGCAGTACTTC.

This sequence joins TRBV5-1 and TRBJ2-7; 12 positions match TRBD2. CDR3 length: 14 residues. Trimming cost V 4 bases and J 6 bases; bases outside gene matches: 5. Per germline, CDR1 SGHRS and CDR2 YFSETQ. CDR3 nucleotide sequence: TGCGCCAGCAGCATCCTAGCGGGAGGGGGCGAGCAGTACTTC. This codes for CASSILAGGGEQYF.

This clonotype was counted a few times. This chain connects TRBV6-2 or TRBV6-3 to TRBJ2-1; TRBD2 agrees at 10 bases. The length of the CDR3 is 16 residues. The V and J ends lost 6 bases and 7 bases, in that order; junction bases with no gene match: 12. Looked up from germline, CDR1 is MNHEY and CDR2 is SVGEGT. The CDR3 DNA follows: TGTGCCAGCAGGGGCGACTCAGCGGGAGGGTGGAATGAGCAGTTCTTC. It encodes CASRGDSAGGWNEQFF.

CDR3 nucleotide sequence: TGTGCCAGCATCCTAACTAGCGGGAGTCTATTCAATGAGCAGTTCTTC. Protein sequence: CASILTSGSLFNEQFF. The chain uses TRBV2 and TRBJ2-1; 11 bases map to TRBD2. V shed 7 bases and J 6 bases; nucleotides not matched to a gene: 11. This CDR3 comprises 16 residues. Germline V gene sequence: CDR1 SNHLY, CDR2 FYNNEI.

The chain has TRBV29-1 and TRBJ2-7; the D gene could be TRBD1 or TRBD2 (5 bases each). Germline-derived CDR1 and CDR2 are SQVTM and ANQGSEA. The V gene lost 6 bases and the J gene lost 3 bases, with 15 bases spanning the gap. The CDR3 consists of 13 residues. The CDR3 DNA follows: TGCAGCGTAAAAAGGGACCCTGACTACGAGCAGTACTTC. It codes for CSVKRDPDYEQYF.

At least ten counts were recorded for this clonotype. The V gene is TRBV6-5, the J gene TRBJ2-3, with TRBD2 identical over 7 bases. Germline trimming cut 2 bases from V and 4 bases from J; bases unmatched to any gene: 9. There are 16 residues in the CDR3. Germline-derived CDR1 and CDR2 are MNHEY and SVGAGI. The CDR3 region is CASSYEREVFSDTQYF. The CDR3 nucleotides are TGTGCCAGCAGTTACGAGCGGGAAGTGTTTTCAGATACGCAGTATTTT.